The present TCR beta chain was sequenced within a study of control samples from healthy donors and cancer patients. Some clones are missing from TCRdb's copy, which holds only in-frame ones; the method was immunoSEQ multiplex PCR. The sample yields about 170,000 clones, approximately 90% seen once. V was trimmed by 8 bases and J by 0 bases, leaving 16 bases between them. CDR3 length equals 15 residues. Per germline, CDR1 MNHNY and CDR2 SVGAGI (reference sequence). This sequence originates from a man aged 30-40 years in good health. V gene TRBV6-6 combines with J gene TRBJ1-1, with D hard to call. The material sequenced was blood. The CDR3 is CASLSNRRLNTEAFF. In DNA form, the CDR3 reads TGTGCCAGCCTGTCTAATCGTCGCCTGAACACTGAAGCTTTCTTT.